The 5 T cell receptor beta chains below all came from one sample that was sequenced in a study of blood T cells in healthy people across ages (dated by TCRdb to between 2014 and 2016). Library preparation employed 5' RACE. TCRdb records Illumina HiSeq 2500 as the sequencer. A second PCR of roughly 7 to 11 cycles was run with a J-beta primer mix and a sample-barcoded 5' primer. TCRdb ran its own pipeline on the public reads, namely fastp trimming at Q25 and MiXCR clone calling, and kept in-frame beta chains. Each entry is one CDR3 protein sequence, shown with its most common DNA and genes. The sample table lists over 1,200,000 distinct CDR3 sequences, roughly 60% of them with a count of one. About 6.3% of the sample comes from the top ten. The sample was blood. The receptors shown here come from a young man in good health.

This chain links TRBV11-2 with TRBJ2-7; D is unresolved. The CDR3 runs to 14 residues. Germline V gene sequence: CDR1 SGHAT, CDR2 FQNNGV. V was cut by 4 bases and J by 4 bases, with 14 bases left in between. The CDR3 here is CASSYFQTVYEQYF. CDR3 DNA: TGTGCCAGCAGCTACTTCCAGACTGTTTACGAGCAGTACTTC.

The J gene is TRBJ2-3, the V gene TRBV6-4; D is perhaps TRBD1 or TRBD2 (5 bases each). Looked up from germline, CDR1 is MRHNA and CDR2 is SNTAGT. The CDR3 is 15 residues long. V lost 6 bases and J lost 10, with 23 bases in between. The CDR3 sequence: CASRGTNAFSSAQYF. The CDR3 nucleotides are TGTGCCAGCAGAGGGACCAACGCCTTTAGTAGTGCGCAGTATTTT.

The table lists this clonotype with a count of one. The V and J genes are TRBV7-9 and TRBJ2-7; TRBD1 matches at 8 bases. Germline V gene lookup returns CDR1 SEHNR and CDR2 FQNEAQ (reference sequence). The CDR3 contains 15 residues. V shed 2 bases, J shed 0 bases, and the junction held 3 bases outside the gene matches. DNA of the CDR3: TGTGCCAGCAGCTTAAGGGACAGGAACTCCTACGAGCAGTACTTC. Protein sequence: CASSLRDRNSYEQYF.

V gene TRBV10-3 combines with J gene TRBJ2-3, with D uncertain. Trimming removed 5 bases from V and 4 bases from J, with 4 bases in between. The CDR3 is 11 residues long. Per the germline V gene, CDR1 is ENHRY and CDR2 is SYGVKD. CDR3 sequence (DNA): TGTGCCATCAGTAACCCAGATACGCAGTATTTT. Its translation is CAISNPDTQYF.

CDR3 sequence (DNA): TGTGCCAGCAGTTATATTACAACGCTCCAAGAGACCCAGTACTTC. Encoded protein: CASSYITTLQETQYF. This chain uses TRBV12-3 or TRBV12-4 with TRBJ2-5; the D is unclear. V dropped 4 bases and J dropped 1 base, with 13 bases sitting between them. The CDR3 totals 15 residues.